Each of the 31 T cell receptor beta chains below was sequenced from the same sample in a study of T cell changes during pregnancy in multiple sclerosis. The data were produced by immunoSEQ multiplex PCR, yet TCRdb's version contains in-frame clones alone and is incomplete. The sample consists of some 100,000 clones, more than 80% of them appearing once. The source was peripheral blood, collected in the second trimester of pregnancy. These TCRs come from a female donor with multiple sclerosis, enrolled in a pregnancy study.

The chain carries TRBV19 and TRBJ1-2; 9 positions agree with TRBD1. CDR1 and CDR2 from the germline V gene are LNHDA and SQIVND (reference sequence). V lost 5 bases to trimming and J lost 4 bases; unmatched junction nucleotides: 8. CDR3 length equals 15 residues. The CDR3 sequence: CASSPRTGVGYGYTF. The DNA of the CDR3 is TGTGCCAGTAGTCCCAGGACAGGGGTGGGCTATGGCTACACCTTC.

This CDR3 reads CTSTRGTEAFF. The CDR3 coding sequence is TGCACCTCCACACGGGGAACTGAAGCTTTCTTT. The V and J genes are TRBV29-1 and TRBJ1-1, with D uncertain. The CDR3 covers 11 residues. Germline V gives CDR1 SQVTM, CDR2 ANQGSEA.

The chain uses TRBV5-1 and TRBJ2-1, with 8 bases matching TRBD1. This CDR3 is 15 amino acids long. In germline, CDR1 is SGHRS, CDR2 YFSETQ. With 6 bases clipped from V and 0 bases from J, the junction kept 5 bases outside the gene matches. CDR3 residues: CASNAGTGSYNEQFF. The CDR3 nucleotides are TGCGCCAGCAACGCCGGGACAGGCTCCTACAATGAGCAGTTCTTC. The whole variable domain, filled in from reference TRBV5-1 and TRBJ2-1, reads KAGVTQTPRYLIKTRGQQVTLSCSPISGHRSVSWYQQTPGQGLQFLFEYFSETQRNKGNFPGRFSGRQFSNSRSEMNVSTLELGDSALYLCASNAGTGSYNEQFFGPGTRLTVL.

The J gene is TRBJ2-3, the V gene TRBV5-1; TRBD2 aligns across 10 bases. The V and J ends lost 3 bases and 5 bases, in that order; junction bases with no gene match: 12. The CDR3 consists of 17 residues. Germline values: CDR1 SGHRS, CDR2 YFSETQ. CDR3 nucleotide sequence: TGCGCCAGCAGCTATTCCTTAGCGGGGGGAGCGAGAGATACGCAGTATTTT. Its protein is CASSYSLAGGARDTQYF.

The CDR3 protein is CASSEAQGVGELFF. The CDR3 DNA reads as TGTGCCAGCAGTGAAGCGCAGGGCGTCGGGGAGCTGTTTTTT. The rearrangement uses TRBV6-1 and TRBJ2-2; possible D gene TRBD1, 5 bases. CDR1 is MNHNS and CDR2 is SASEGT in the germline V gene. The V end was cut by 0 bases, the J end by 7 bases, with 9 bases between. The CDR3 loop spans 14 amino acids.

The genes are TRBV4-2 and TRBJ2-1; 8 nucleotides line up with TRBD2. The CDR3 contains 16 residues. Trimming removed 4 bases from V and 5 bases from J; junction bases left unmatched: 10. The germline V gene has CDR1 LGHNA and CDR2 YNFKEQ. This CDR3 reads CASSLFGTRDDNEQFF. The CDR3, as DNA: TGTGCCAGCAGCCTTTTCGGGACTAGAGATGACAATGAGCAGTTCTTC.

The V and J genes are TRBV7-9 and TRBJ2-1, with 15 bases fitting TRBD2. CDR3 length equals 18 residues. The junction had 5 bases not matched to a gene; V was cut back by 5 bases and J by 0 bases. Germline V gene sequence: CDR1 SEHNR, CDR2 FQNEAQ (reference sequence). The CDR3 DNA reads as TGTGCCAGCAGCCCGGGACTAGCGGGGGGCCCCTCCTACAATGAGCAGTTCTTC. It codes for CASSPGLAGGPSYNEQFF.

The CDR3: CASTGPRDRKGNSPLHF. Here the CDR3 DNA reads TGTGCCAGTACCGGCCCGAGGGACAGAAAAGGCAATTCACCCCTCCACTTT. The gene calls are TRBV19 and TRBJ1-6; 7 positions agree with TRBD1. CDR3 length: 17 residues. The germline V gene encodes CDR1 LNHDA and CDR2 SQIVND (reference sequence). The trim removed 7 bases at V and 7 bases at J, leaving 16 bases unmatched.

This clone has just one count. The CDR3 sequence is CASSNTVNTEAFF. For the CDR3, the DNA is TGTGCCAGTAGTAATACAGTTAACACTGAAGCTTTCTTT. The gene calls are TRBV19 and TRBJ1-1; D remains ambiguous. V gave up 4 bases and J gave up 2 bases, with 8 bases separating them. Looked up from germline, CDR1 is LNHDA and CDR2 is SQIVND (reference sequence). The CDR3 runs 13 residues.

The chain recombines TRBV5-1 with TRBJ2-2, with D tentatively TRBD2 (5 bases). This CDR3 region has 15 residues. The V end lost 5 bases, the J end lost 5 bases, and 16 bases lay between the germline ends. The germline gives CDR1 SGHRS, CDR2 YFSETQ. CDR3 loop: CASSLEALITGELFF. In nucleotides, the CDR3 is TGCGCCAGCAGTCTGGAGGCCCTAATTACCGGGGAGCTGTTTTTT.

The chain couples TRBV30 to TRBJ1-2; TRBD1 matches 8 bases. Germline CDR1 GTSNPN, CDR2 SVGIG (reference sequence). This CDR3 is 13 amino acids long. Unmatched junction bases numbered 6, after V lost 5 bases and J lost 4 bases. The CDR3 nucleotides read TGTGCCTGGCCGGGACAGGAGGGCTATGGCTACACCTTC. It yields the protein CAWPGQEGYGYTF.

The V call is TRBV11-2, the J call TRBJ1-2; possible D gene TRBD1, 5 bases. The germline CDR1 and CDR2 sequences are SGHAT and FQNNGV. Trimming left V 1 base short and J 1 base short, with 10 bases between. The length of the CDR3 is 15 residues. Here the CDR3 DNA reads TGTGCCAGCAGCTTAGGGCAGGGCTTTAACTATGGCTACACCTTC. It encodes CASSLGQGFNYGYTF.

The V call is TRBV5-1, the J call TRBJ1-1, with a weak D call TRBD1 (6 bases). Per germline, CDR1 SGHRS and CDR2 YFSETQ. CDR3 size: 15 residues. V was trimmed by 3 bases and J by 3 bases, leaving 15 bases between them. CDR3 amino acids: CASSSNTGIYTEAFF. The CDR3 nucleotides are TGCGCCAGCAGCTCCAATACAGGGATTTACACTGAAGCTTTCTTT.

The CDR3 DNA reads TGTGCCAGCAGCATCCCTAGCTCTGGAAACACCATATATTTT. Its translation is CASSIPSSGNTIYF. The chain uses TRBV5-6 and TRBJ1-3; D is uncertain. Germline CDR1 SGHDT, CDR2 YYEEEE. Trimming shortened V by 4 bases and J by 0 bases, and 8 bases separated the two germline ends. CDR3 size: 14 residues.

Comments on this clone: One end of the junction fails to match germline, which may point to a read error. The chain has TRBV5-6 and TRBJ1-2; a weak D match, TRBD1 (6 bases). The CDR3 extends over 16 amino acids. The germline V gene encodes CDR1 SGHDT and CDR2 YYEEEE. CDR3 in DNA: TGTGCCAGCAGCTTGGTTCTCCAGGGGATTTGGGAAGCAACTGACTTC. The encoded protein is CASSLVLQGIWEATDF.

The chain has TRBV28 and TRBJ2-1; 8 bases are a match to TRBD1. The CDR3 spans 15 residues. Germline values: CDR1 MDHEN, CDR2 SYDVKM. V shed 5 bases and J 6 bases; nucleotides not matched to a gene: 9. In nucleotides, the CDR3 is TGTGCCAGCAGTCCCAGGACAGGGAGAGGCAATGAGCAGTTCTTC. Its protein is CASSPRTGRGNEQFF.

This clone came up a few times. The gene calls are TRBV5-1 and TRBJ1-1, with TRBD1 matching over 9 bases. This CDR3 contains 17 residues. Per the germline V gene, CDR1 is SGHRS and CDR2 is YFSETQ. The V and J ends lost 5 bases and 4 bases, in that order; junction bases with no gene match: 15. The CDR3 is CASSWTGASVLGTEAFF. The CDR3, as DNA: TGCGCCAGCAGTTGGACAGGGGCTTCCGTTCTCGGCACTGAAGCTTTCTTT. Full variable domain (missing parts from reference TRBV5-1 and TRBJ1-1): KAGVTQTPRYLIKTRGQQVTLSCSPISGHRSVSWYQQTPGQGLQFLFEYFSETQRNKGNFPGRFSGRQFSNSRSEMNVSTLELGDSALYLCASSWTGASVLGTEAFFGQGTRLTVV.

The chain links TRBV7-6 to TRBJ1-4, with TRBD1 identical over 12 bases. The CDR3 loop spans 14 amino acids. Losses at the gene ends were 5 bases for V and 8 bases for J; bases not matched to a gene: 3. Per germline, CDR1 SGHVS and CDR2 FNYEAQ. CDR3 loop: CASSLGQGAEKLFF. The CDR3 DNA follows: TGTGCCAGCAGCCTGGGACAGGGGGCGGAAAAACTGTTTTTT.

The J gene is TRBJ2-2, the V gene TRBV2; TRBD1 aligns across 7 bases. The J segment lost 3 bases and the V segment lost 9 bases, leaving 4 bases of the junction unmatched. The CDR3 has 13 amino acids. Germline CDR1 reads SNHLY; CDR2 reads FYNNEI. CDR3 loop: CASRTGYTGELFF. The CDR3 DNA follows: TGTGCCAGTAGGACAGGATACACCGGGGAGCTGTTTTTT.

CDR3 DNA: TGTGCCAGCAGCGCCCTTTCTAGCGGGGGCCTCAATGAGCAGTTCTTC. Translating gives CASSALSSGGLNEQFF. The chain recombines TRBV7-9 with TRBJ2-1, with TRBD2 matching 10 bases. Germline CDR1 SEHNR, CDR2 FQNEAQ (reference sequence). This CDR3 region has 16 residues. Trimming at V came to 5 bases and at J to 6 bases, leaving 10 bases not matched to a gene.

This sequence joins TRBV12-1 and TRBJ2-1; TRBD1 is the table's D call and was not checked against the DNA. TRBV12-1 is a documented pseudogene. The length of the CDR3 is 18 residues. This chain's CDR3 is CASSTNRPQGICYNEQFF. As DNA, the CDR3 is TGTGCCAGCAGCACCAACCGACCCCAGGGGATCTGCTACAATGAGCAGTTCTTC.

The chain uses TRBV5-4 and TRBJ1-1; 8 positions match TRBD1. Germline values: CDR1 SGHNT, CDR2 YYREEE (reference sequence). The CDR3 length is 14 residues. V trimming: 2 bases; J trimming: 5 bases; junction bases outside the gene matches: 5. Here the CDR3 DNA reads TGTGCCAGCAGCTTCAGGGGGCCGGGGACTGAAGCTTTCTTT. Translated: CASSFRGPGTEAFF.

DNA for the CDR3: TGTGCCAGCACTCGCGAGCGGTCTGAAGCTTTCTTT. Protein product: CASTRERSEAFF. The chain couples TRBV7-2 to TRBJ1-1, with D unclear. CDR3 length equals 12 residues. Trimming removed 7 bases from V and 6 bases from J, with 12 bases in between. From germline, CDR1 is SGHTA and CDR2 FQGNSA.

This chain uses TRBV5-1 with TRBJ2-2; perhaps TRBD2 as D (7 bases). The CDR3 extends over 14 amino acids. The germline V gene encodes CDR1 SGHRS and CDR2 YFSETQ. Trimming stripped 6 bases from V and 5 bases from J, with 14 bases between. Here the CDR3 reads CASTRGGNTGELFF. The CDR3 DNA reads as TGCGCCAGCACTAGGGGGGGAAATACCGGGGAGCTGTTTTTT.

The chain combines TRBV5-4 with TRBJ1-1; TRBD1 matches 7 bases. This CDR3 is built from 15 residues. V lost 4 bases and J lost 1; bases outside the gene matches: 7. Germline CDR1 reads SGHNT; CDR2 reads YYREEE (reference sequence). CDR3 amino acids: CASSLQTGWNTEAFF. The CDR3 DNA sequence: TGTGCCAGCAGCCTCCAGACAGGGTGGAACACTGAAGCTTTCTTT.

The genes are TRBV2 and TRBJ1-2, with 9 bases matching TRBD1. The J segment lost 6 bases and the V segment lost 5 bases, leaving 13 bases of the junction unmatched. Per germline, CDR1 SNHLY and CDR2 FYNNEI. CDR3 length equals 16 residues. CDR3 DNA sequence: TGTGCCAGCAGTCTCTACCGGACAGGGGTTACTAATGGCTACACCTTC. Residues: CASSLYRTGVTNGYTF.

V gene TRBV21-1 combines with J gene TRBJ1-5; the table assigns TRBD1, which was not confirmed against the DNA. TRBV21-1 is given as a pseudogene. This CDR3 region has 15 residues. This chain's CDR3 is CASSGAGGLTQPQHF. DNA of the CDR3: TGTGCCAGCAGCGGAGCAGGGGGTTTAACTCAGCCCCAGCATTTT.

This sequence joins TRBV7-9 and TRBJ1-4; unclear D gene. The V end lost 1 base, the J end lost 4 bases, and 16 bases lay between the germline ends. This CDR3 has 17 amino acids. Germline V gene lookup returns CDR1 SEHNR and CDR2 FQNEAQ (reference sequence). The CDR3 DNA reads as TGTGCCAGCAGCTTAGAACTGGGCCGAATCTTTAATGAAAAACTGTTTTTT. It is translated as CASSLELGRIFNEKLFF.

The chain uses TRBV19 and TRBJ1-5; D call uncertain. The CDR3 covers 13 residues. CDR1 and CDR2 from the germline V gene are LNHDA and SQIVND (reference sequence). V gave up 6 bases and J gave up 5 bases, with 11 bases separating them. The CDR3 nucleotides read TGTGCCAGTAGCTCGTCATACTATCAGCCCCAGCATTTT. This translates into CASSSSYYQPQHF.

J is TRBJ2-7 and V is TRBV6-8, with TRBD1 identical over 10 bases. The germline V gene encodes CDR1 MNHGY and CDR2 SAAAGT. V was pared by 4 bases and J by 3 bases, with 6 bases of the junction left unmatched. This CDR3 has 15 residues. CDR3 nucleotides: TGTGCCAGCAGTTCCCGGACAGGGGGTCTCTACGAGCAGTACTTC. Residues: CASSSRTGGLYEQYF.

This clone was seen only once. The chain employs TRBV5-1 and TRBJ1-1; 8 positions agree with TRBD1. After removal of 4 bases from V and 7 bases from J, the junction contained 12 bases not matched to a gene. The CDR3 spans 15 residues. Germline-derived CDR1 and CDR2 are SGHRS and YFSETQ. CDR3 in amino acids: CASSLGPDRVNEAFF. The DNA for the CDR3 is TGCGCCAGCAGCCTCGGACCGGACAGGGTTAATGAAGCTTTCTTT.